What follows is one TCR beta chain and its context. Amplification of the TCR beta CDR3 regions used RNA transcripts (as template). HTBI primers served in a first-round RT-PCR, which a second-round multiplex PCR followed. TCRdb fed the multiplex PCR reads into MiXCR, producing one record per CDR3 protein. The data hold 150,000 to 200,000 distinct CDR3 sequences, with 39% observed a single time. V shed 4 bases and J 6 bases; nucleotides not matched to a gene: 9. Germline V CDR1 and CDR2: SGHRS, YFSETQ. This CDR3 has 14 amino acids. In donors with ophthalmopathy, activity was moderate-to-severe, with CAS ≥3, NOSPECS ≥4 and duration under 3 months. Each diagnosis was determined on the basis of clinical symptoms, serum thyroxine, TRAb, thyroid ultrasound and orbital computed tomography. This specimen comes from a study of Graves' ophthalmopathy and Graves' hyperthyroidism.

The chain employs TRBV5-1 and TRBJ1-1; 7 bases are a match to TRBD1. Sample: peripheral blood. The sequence derives from a young man with Graves' ophthalmopathy. The CDR3 DNA reads as TGCGCCAGCAGCACCGAAGGACAGGTACCTGAAGCTTTCTTT. Its protein product is CASSTEGQVPEAFF.